These 22 T cell receptor beta chains share one sample of origin, sequenced in a study of breast tumors, draining lymph nodes, adjacent tissues. TCRdb reprocessed the multiplex PCR reads with MiXCR, giving one entry per CDR3 protein. The data contain about 300,000 distinct CDR3 sequences, around 30% of them singletons. Samples came from axillary lymph nodes draining the breast cancer. Input material: axillary lymph node tissue. The receptors stem from a female donor with breast cancer. Some clones in this sample may be carry-over from other donors' samples.

This clonotype came up a few times. This chain links TRBV30 with TRBJ2-3, with TRBD2 identical over 7 bases. Germline V lookup: CDR1 GTSNPN, CDR2 SVGIG (reference sequence). V was pared by 2 bases and J by 4 bases, with 3 bases of the junction left unmatched. CDR3 length equals 13 residues. CDR3 protein: CAWSHGLADTQYF. CDR3 nucleotide sequence: TGTGCCTGGAGTCACGGACTAGCAGATACGCAGTATTTT.

Comment on this clonotype: Given a much more abundant clone one base away, this may be a read error. The chain links TRBV19 to TRBJ1-4; D uncertain. CDR3 length: 14 residues. Per the germline V gene, CDR1 is LNHDA and CDR2 is SQIVND (reference sequence). As DNA, the CDR3 is TGTGCCAGCGCGACGGATGCAACTAATGAAGAACTGTTTTTT. Residues: CASATDATNEELFF.

This sequence joins TRBV7-9 and TRBJ2-2, with D possibly matching TRBD2 (6 bases). The V gene lost 1 base and the J gene lost 7 bases, with 13 bases spanning the gap. CDR1 SEHNR and CDR2 FQNEAQ come from the germline V gene (reference sequence). The CDR3 runs to 15 residues. The CDR3 region has the DNA TGTGCCAGCAGCTTAGGGCAGGGCGGGGTCGGGGAGCTGTTTTTT. Translated, it gives CASSLGQGGVGELFF.

This clonotype was seen many times. The CDR3 loop reads CSAHGQVNQPQHF. CDR3 nucleotides: TGCAGTGCCCATGGGCAGGTAAATCAGCCCCAGCATTTT. J is TRBJ1-5 and V is TRBV20-1; D is unresolved. CDR1 is DFQATT and CDR2 is SNEGSKA in the germline V gene (reference sequence). Trimming took off 6 bases at V and 4 bases at J, with 13 bases between the two ends. CDR3 length equals 13 residues.

This clonotype has only one observation. The CDR3 DNA follows: TGTGCCAGCGGACAGGGGGCGGAGAGTGAAAAACTGTTTTTT. This sequence encodes CASGQGAESEKLFF. The chain combines TRBV25-1 with TRBJ1-4, with 11 bases fitting TRBD1. The CDR3 runs 14 residues. In germline, CDR1 is MGHDK, CDR2 SYGVNS. V shed 8 bases, J shed 7 bases, and the junction held 6 bases outside the gene matches. Full variable domain (rest looked up from reference TRBV25-1 and TRBJ1-4): EADIYQTPRYLVIGTGKKITLECSQTMGHDKMYWYQQDPGMELHLIHYSYGVNSTEKGDLSSESTVSRIRTEHFPLTLESARPSHTSQYLCASGQGAESEKLFFGSGTQLSVL.

With regard to this clonotype: Mismatch with germline at one junction end may stem from a read error. The chain links TRBV6-2 or TRBV6-3 to TRBJ1-2; D not certain. Germline values: CDR1 MNHEY, CDR2 SVGEGT. The CDR3 length is 16 residues. The CDR3 sequence is CASSHSSVEPTYGYTF. The CDR3 DNA reads TGTGCCAGCAGTCACTCTTCGGTGGAACCTACCTATGGCTACACCTTC.

To note about this clonotype: One junction end disagrees with the germline gene, perhaps due to a read error. The V gene is TRBV7-2, the J gene TRBJ2-5, with a possible D match to TRBD2 (6 bases). Germline values: CDR1 SGHTA, CDR2 FQGNSA. The CDR3 is made up of 15 amino acids. This CDR3 is CAGSSGRGYGETQYF. CDR3 in DNA: TGTGCCGGCAGCTCAGGACGGGGGTACGGGGAGACCCAGTACTTC.

This clonotype was found many times. One junction end does not reproduce the germline sequence, and a read error may be involved. V and J are TRBV2 and TRBJ2-3, with D maybe TRBD1 (6 bases). The CDR3 contains 19 residues. Germline CDR1 is SNHLY and CDR2 is FYNNEI. CDR3 in amino acids: CASSEGREGGTLKGDTQYF. CDR3 bases: TGTGCCAGCAGCGAAGGCCGGGAAGGGGGAACCCTTAAAGGTGATACGCAGTATTTT.

This clonotype came up many times. The genes are TRBV9 and TRBJ1-2; tentatively, D is TRBD1 (6 bases). This CDR3 spans 18 amino acids. V gave up 0 bases and J gave up 2 bases, with 20 bases separating them. Germline V gives CDR1 SGDLS, CDR2 YYNGEE. The CDR3: CASSVGGGAREANYGYTF. CDR3 nucleotides: TGTGCCAGCAGCGTAGGAGGGGGGGCAAGGGAGGCCAACTATGGCTACACCTTC.

This clonotype was recorded at least ten times. V gene TRBV6-5 combines with J gene TRBJ1-4; maybe TRBD1 (5 bases). This CDR3 has 15 amino acids. The germline CDR1 and CDR2 sequences are MNHEY and SVGAGI. V was pared by 7 bases and J by 5 bases, with 17 bases between. CDR3 residues: CASTTTGTRNEKLFF. The CDR3 region has the DNA TGTGCCAGCACTACGACCGGGACCCGGAATGAAAAACTGTTTTTT.

This clonotype has at least ten counts. This chain uses TRBV12-3 or TRBV12-4 with TRBJ2-7; 13 nucleotides line up with TRBD2. The CDR3 is 16 amino acids. With V trimmed by 3 bases and J by 7 bases, 9 bases remained unmatched. CDR3 residues: CASSLGTSGTMREQYF. Written as DNA, the CDR3 is TGTGCCAGCAGTTTGGGGACTAGCGGGACGATGCGTGAGCAGTACTTC.

This sequence joins TRBV27 and TRBJ2-5, with D possibly matching TRBD1 (6 bases). V was shortened by 8 bases and J by 2 bases, with 18 bases between the two germline ends. In germline, CDR1 is MNHEY, CDR2 SMNVEV (reference sequence). The CDR3 runs to 15 residues. CDR3 residues: CASVRHSGAQETQYF. In nucleotides, the CDR3 is TGTGCCAGCGTCCGGCACTCAGGGGCTCAAGAGACCCAGTACTTC.

The chain is built from TRBV20-1 and TRBJ2-7; 11 bases align to TRBD2. CDR3 length equals 14 residues. After removal of 2 bases from V and 7 bases from J, the junction contained 7 bases not matched to a gene. CDR1 is DFQATT, CDR2 SNEGSKA, per germline (reference sequence). CDR3 residues: CSARLAGGPFEQYF. The CDR3 DNA follows: TGCAGTGCTAGATTAGCGGGAGGGCCGTTTGAGCAGTACTTC.

This clonotype was counted ten times or more. The chain carries TRBV12-3 or TRBV12-4 and TRBJ2-3; D gene unclear. The ends were cut back, 1 base at V and 1 base at J, with 12 bases in the middle. The CDR3 sequence is 16 residues long. The CDR3 protein is CASSLVLSTRTDTQYF. As DNA, the CDR3 is TGTGCCAGCAGTTTAGTGTTGAGTACTCGCACAGATACGCAGTATTTT.

As regards this clonotype: Because the CDR3 is missing its conserved closing phenylalanine or tryptophan, this is likely a read error. The chain carries TRBV19 and TRBJ2-7; 11 positions match TRBD2. The germline V gene has CDR1 LNHDA and CDR2 SQIVND (reference sequence). J gave up 3 bases and V 0 bases, and 4 bases lay outside the gene matches. The CDR3 is 16 residues long. The CDR3 region is CASSIEGTSGLYEQYS. DNA for the CDR3: TGTGCCAGTAGTATAGAAGGGACTAGCGGCCTCTACGAGCAGTACTCC.

Comments on this clonotype: A read error is possible here, since a much larger clone lies one base away. J is TRBJ2-7 and V is TRBV20-1; 9 bases map to TRBD2. The CDR3 length is 16 residues. From germline, CDR1 is DFQATT and CDR2 SNEGSKA (reference sequence). The V segment lost 1 base and the J segment 3 bases; nucleotides outside the gene matches: 10. CDR3 sequence (DNA): TGCAGTGCTAGAGGGGTGGATAGCGGGAGTGGCTACGAGCAGTACTTC. This translates into CSARGVDSGSGYEQYF.

V gene TRBV24-1 combines with J gene TRBJ2-5; the D gene could be TRBD1 or TRBD2 (6 bases each). Germline values: CDR1 KGHDR, CDR2 SFDVKD. This CDR3 region has 13 residues. Here the CDR3 DNA reads TGTGTCGACGGGGGCCGTGACCAAGAGACCCAGTACTTC. This sequence encodes CVDGGRDQETQYF.

This clonotype was found many times. The gene calls are TRBV5-1 and TRBJ2-6; D may be TRBD1 or TRBD2 (6 bases each). Germline values: CDR1 SGHRS, CDR2 YFSETQ. The CDR3 consists of 16 residues. With 5 bases removed from V and 6 bases from J, the gap between germline ends came to 18 bases. CDR3 bases: TGCGCCAGCAGTTCCGGTTGGGGGGCAGAGGCCAACGTCCTGACTTTC. This gives the protein CASSSGWGAEANVLTF.

Turning to this clonotype: A read error is possible here, since a much larger clone lies one base away. This likely comes from a read error, as the CDR3 has no conserved phenylalanine or tryptophan at its end. The chain is built from TRBV2 and TRBJ2-1; TRBD2 matches 14 bases. J was trimmed by 7 bases and V by 3 bases; bases with no gene match: 2. Germline assignment: CDR1 SNHLY and CDR2 FYNNEI. The CDR3 is 15 residues long. In DNA, the CDR3 is TGTGCCAGCAGTGAGGGACTAGCGGGGGCAAATGAGCAGTTCTCC. Translated, it gives CASSEGLAGANEQFS.

Points on this clonotype: Just one base apart from a much larger clone, this may be a read error. This chain links TRBV5-1 with TRBJ2-3; possible D gene TRBD1, 6 bases. Germline CDR1 is SGHRS and CDR2 is YFSETQ. This CDR3 is 14 amino acids long. CDR3 in amino acids: CASSLGARTDTPYF. The CDR3 nucleotides are TGCGCCAGCAGCTTGGGGGCTAGGACAGATACGCCGTATTTT.

The chain has TRBV7-9 and TRBJ2-6, with a tentative D call TRBD1 (5 bases). Germline V gene data show CDR1 as SEHNR and CDR2 as FQNEAQ (reference sequence). Trimming left V 0 bases short and J 14 bases short, with 17 bases between. This CDR3 is built from 15 residues. The CDR3 DNA follows: TGTGCCAGCAGCTTAGCCCCACGGAAGGACAAATTCCTGACTTTC. This gives the protein CASSLAPRKDKFLTF.

This clonotype was picked up a small number of times. In DNA, the CDR3 is TGTGCCTGGAACTTCCGGGACAGTTACAATGAGCAGTTCTTC. Protein product: CAWNFRDSYNEQFF. V usage is TRBV30 and J usage is TRBJ2-1; TRBD1 matches at 7 bases. Germline CDR1 reads GTSNPN; CDR2 reads SVGIG (reference sequence). The CDR3 length is 14 residues. The V segment lost 4 bases and the J segment 4 bases; nucleotides outside the gene matches: 7.